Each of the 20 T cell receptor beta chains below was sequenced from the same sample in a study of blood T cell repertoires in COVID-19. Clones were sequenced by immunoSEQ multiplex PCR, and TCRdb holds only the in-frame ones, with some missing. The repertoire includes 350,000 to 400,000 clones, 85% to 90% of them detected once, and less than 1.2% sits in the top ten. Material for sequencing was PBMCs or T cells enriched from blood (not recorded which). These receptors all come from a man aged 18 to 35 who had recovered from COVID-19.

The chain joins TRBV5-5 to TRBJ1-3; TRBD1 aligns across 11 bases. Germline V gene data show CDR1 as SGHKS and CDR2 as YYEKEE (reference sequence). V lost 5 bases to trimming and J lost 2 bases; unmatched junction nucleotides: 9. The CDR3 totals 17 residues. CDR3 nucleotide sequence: TGTGCCAGCAGTCTTGACCCGGGACAGGGGGCTGGAAACACCATATATTTT. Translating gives CASSLDPGQGAGNTIYF.

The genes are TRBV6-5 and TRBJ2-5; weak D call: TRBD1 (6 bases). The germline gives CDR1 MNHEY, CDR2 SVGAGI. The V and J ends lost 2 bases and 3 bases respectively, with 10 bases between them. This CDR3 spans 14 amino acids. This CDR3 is CASSYGQGKETQYF. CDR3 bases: TGTGCCAGCAGTTACGGCCAGGGGAAAGAGACCCAGTACTTC.

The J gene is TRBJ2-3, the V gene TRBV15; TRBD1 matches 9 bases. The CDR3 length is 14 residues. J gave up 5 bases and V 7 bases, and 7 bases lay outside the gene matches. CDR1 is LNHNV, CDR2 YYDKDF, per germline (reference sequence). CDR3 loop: CATTDRGSLDTQYF. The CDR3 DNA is TGTGCCACCACCGACAGGGGGAGTTTAGATACGCAGTATTTT. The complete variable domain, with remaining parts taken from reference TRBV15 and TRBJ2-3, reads DAMVIQNPRYQVTQFGKPVTLSCSQTLNHNVMYWYQQKSSQAPKLLFHYYDKDFNNEADTPDNFQSRRPNTSFCFLDIRSPGLGDTAMYLCATTDRGSLDTQYFGPGTRLTVL.

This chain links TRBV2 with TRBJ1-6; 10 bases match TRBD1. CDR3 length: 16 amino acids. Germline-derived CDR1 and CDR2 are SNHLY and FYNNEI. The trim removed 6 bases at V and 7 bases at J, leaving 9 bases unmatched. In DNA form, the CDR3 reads TGTGCCAGCAGCATGACCGGGACAGGGGTAAATTCACCCCTCCACTTT. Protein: CASSMTGTGVNSPLHF.

CDR3 DNA: TGCGCCAGCAGCCAAGATTTCAGCACGGGGCAGTTCTTC. Protein product: CASSQDFSTGQFF. This chain joins TRBV4-1 and TRBJ2-1; D gene uncertain. The V and J ends lost 0 bases and 12 bases respectively, with 12 bases between them. The CDR3 has 13 residues. Germline lookup yields CDR1 MGHRA and CDR2 YSYEKL.

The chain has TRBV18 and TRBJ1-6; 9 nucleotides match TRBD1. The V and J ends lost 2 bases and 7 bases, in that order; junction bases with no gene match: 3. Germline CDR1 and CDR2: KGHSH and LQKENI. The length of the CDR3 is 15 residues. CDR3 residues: CASSPGTGSNSPLHF. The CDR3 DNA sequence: TGTGCCAGCTCACCAGGGACAGGGTCGAATTCACCCCTCCACTTT.

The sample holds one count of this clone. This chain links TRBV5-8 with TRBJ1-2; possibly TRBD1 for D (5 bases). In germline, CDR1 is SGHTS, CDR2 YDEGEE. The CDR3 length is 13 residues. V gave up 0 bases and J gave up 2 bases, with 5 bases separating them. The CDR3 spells CASSLDRNYGYTF. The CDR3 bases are TGTGCCAGCAGCTTGGACAGGAACTATGGCTACACCTTC.

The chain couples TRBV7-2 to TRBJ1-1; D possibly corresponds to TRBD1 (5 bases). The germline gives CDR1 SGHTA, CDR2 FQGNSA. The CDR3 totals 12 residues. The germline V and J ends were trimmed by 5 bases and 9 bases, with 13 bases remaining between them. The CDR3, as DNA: TGTGCCAGCAGCCGACTCGGGGGTAAAGCTTTCTTT. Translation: CASSRLGGKAFF.

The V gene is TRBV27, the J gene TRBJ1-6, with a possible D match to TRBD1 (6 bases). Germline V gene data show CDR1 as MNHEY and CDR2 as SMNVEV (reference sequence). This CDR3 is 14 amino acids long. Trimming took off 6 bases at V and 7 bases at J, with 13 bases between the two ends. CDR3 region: CASSWQGLNSPLHF. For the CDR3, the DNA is TGTGCCAGCAGCTGGCAGGGGTTGAATTCACCCCTCCACTTT.

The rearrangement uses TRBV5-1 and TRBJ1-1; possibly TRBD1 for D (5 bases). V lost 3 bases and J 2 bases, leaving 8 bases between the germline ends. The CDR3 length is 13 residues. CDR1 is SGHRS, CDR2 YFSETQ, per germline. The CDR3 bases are TGCGCCAGCAGCTCGACAGTCAACACTGAAGCTTTCTTT. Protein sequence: CASSSTVNTEAFF.

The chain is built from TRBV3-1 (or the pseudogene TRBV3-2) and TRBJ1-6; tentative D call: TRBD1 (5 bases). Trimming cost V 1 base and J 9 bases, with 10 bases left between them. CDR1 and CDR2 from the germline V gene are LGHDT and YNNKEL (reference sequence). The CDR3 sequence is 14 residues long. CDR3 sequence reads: CASSQAVQASPLHF. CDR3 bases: TGTGCCAGCAGCCAAGCGGTACAGGCTTCACCCCTCCACTTT.

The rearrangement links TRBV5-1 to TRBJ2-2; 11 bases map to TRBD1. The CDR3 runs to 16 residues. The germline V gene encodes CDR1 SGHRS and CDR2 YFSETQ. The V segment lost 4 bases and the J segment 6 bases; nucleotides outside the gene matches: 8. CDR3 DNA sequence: TGCGCCAGCAGCCCCCGGGACAGGGGGATTTCCGGGGAGCTGTTTTTT. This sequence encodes CASSPRDRGISGELFF.

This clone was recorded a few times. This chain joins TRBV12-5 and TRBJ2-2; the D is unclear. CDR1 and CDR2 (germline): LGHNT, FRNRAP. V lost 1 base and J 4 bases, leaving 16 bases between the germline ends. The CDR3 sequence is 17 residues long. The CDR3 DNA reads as TGTGCTAGTGGTTTGGGCCTTTTGTCAGGCATCACCGGGGAGCTGTTTTTT. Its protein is CASGLGLLSGITGELFF.

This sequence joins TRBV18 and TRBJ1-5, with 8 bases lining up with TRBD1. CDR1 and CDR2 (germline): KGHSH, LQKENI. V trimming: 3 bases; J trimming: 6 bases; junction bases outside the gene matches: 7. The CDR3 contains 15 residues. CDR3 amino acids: CASSPTTGESQPQHF. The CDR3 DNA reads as TGTGCCAGCTCACCTACGACAGGGGAGAGTCAGCCCCAGCATTTT.

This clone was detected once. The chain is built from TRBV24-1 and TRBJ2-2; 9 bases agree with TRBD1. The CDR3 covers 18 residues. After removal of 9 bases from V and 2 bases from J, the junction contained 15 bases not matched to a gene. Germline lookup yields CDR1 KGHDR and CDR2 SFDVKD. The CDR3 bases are TGTGCCACCTCAGATAAGGACAGGGGCTACGTAAACACCGGGGAGCTGTTTTTT. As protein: CATSDKDRGYVNTGELFF.

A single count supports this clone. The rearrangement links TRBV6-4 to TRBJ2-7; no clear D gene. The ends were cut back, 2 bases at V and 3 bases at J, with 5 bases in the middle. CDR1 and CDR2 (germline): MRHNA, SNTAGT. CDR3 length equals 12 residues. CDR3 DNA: TGTGCCAGCAGTGACCGCGGCTACGAGCAGTACTTC. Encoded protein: CASSDRGYEQYF.

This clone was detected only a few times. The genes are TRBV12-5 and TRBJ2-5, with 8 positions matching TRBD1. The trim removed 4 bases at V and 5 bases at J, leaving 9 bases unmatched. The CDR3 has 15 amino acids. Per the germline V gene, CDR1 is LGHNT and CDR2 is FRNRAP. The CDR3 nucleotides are TGTGCTAGTGGTTCGGGGACAGGACAGGCGGAGACCCAGTACTTC. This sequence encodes CASGSGTGQAETQYF.

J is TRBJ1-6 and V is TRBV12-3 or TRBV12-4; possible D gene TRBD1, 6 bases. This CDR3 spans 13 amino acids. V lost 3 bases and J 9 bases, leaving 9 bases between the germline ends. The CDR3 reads CASSLDSLSPLHF. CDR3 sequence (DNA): TGTGCCAGCAGTTTGGACAGTCTTTCACCCCTCCACTTT.

The CDR3 reads CASSLFISAGANVLTF. CDR3 coding DNA: TGTGCCAGCAGCTTGTTCATTTCGGCTGGGGCCAACGTCCTGACTTTC. J is TRBJ2-6 and V is TRBV5-4, with D unclear. CDR1 is SGHNT, CDR2 YYREEE, per germline (reference sequence). V lost 1 base to trimming and J lost 2 bases, with 10 bases between them. The CDR3 is 16 residues long. Full variable domain (rest looked up from reference TRBV5-4 and TRBJ2-6): ETGVTQSPTHLIKTRGQQVTLRCSSQSGHNTVSWYQQALGQGPQFIFQYYREEENGRGNFPPRFSGLQFPNYSSELNVNALELDDSALYLCASSLFISAGANVLTFGAGSRLTVL.

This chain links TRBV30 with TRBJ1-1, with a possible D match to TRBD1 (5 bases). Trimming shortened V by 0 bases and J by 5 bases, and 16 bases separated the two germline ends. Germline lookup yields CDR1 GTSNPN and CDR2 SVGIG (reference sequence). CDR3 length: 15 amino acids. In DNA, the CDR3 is TGTGCCTGGAGTGTACCCGTCAGGGAATGGACTGAAGCTTTCTTT. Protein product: CAWSVPVREWTEAFF.